Listed here are 3 T cell receptor beta chains from one sample, sequenced in a study of T-cell reconstitution after alpha-beta-depleted transplantation in children (dated by TCRdb to 2015 to 2016). Interpreted using the paper, the treatment or condition label stands for: allogeneic hematopoietic cell transplantation with graft depleted of TCRalphabeta T cells and CD19 B cells. Libraries were constructed by PCR. The run used an Illumina HiSeq 2500. TCR library preparation used molecular barcoding, with unique molecular identifiers applied to normalize quantification of the TCRbeta repertoire. TCRdb handled the public reads itself, with Q25 trimming in fastp and clone calling in MiXCR, and kept productive beta chains. Every distinct CDR3 protein forms one entry, paired with its most common genes and DNA. The sample has roughly 420,000 distinct CDR3 sequences on record, 16% of them singletons. 29% of the sample goes to the ten largest clones.

The sample was PBMCs, mostly from graft donor cells, taken 360 days after TCRalphabeta/CD19-depleted stem cell transplant. These receptors came from a boy in the first two years of life who had a stem cell transplant for Wiskott-Aldrich syndrome, so the T cells may come from the graft donor.

The V and J genes are TRBV3-1 and TRBJ2-3; D not certain. CDR1 is LGHDT and CDR2 is YNNKEL in the germline V gene (reference sequence). CDR3 length equals 11 residues. V dropped 3 bases and J dropped 5 bases, with 3 bases sitting between them. The CDR3 coding sequence is TGTGCCAGCAGCCATTTAGATACGCAGTATTTT. Its protein is CASSHLDTQYF.

This clonotype was counted ten times or more. The rearrangement uses TRBV12-3 or TRBV12-4 and TRBJ2-6, with D hard to call. The CDR3 is 16 residues long. Trimming took off 3 bases at V and 4 bases at J, with 13 bases between the two ends. CDR3 bases: TGTGCCAGCAGTTTTGCCAGGATCACCGGGGCCAACGTCCTGACTTTC. Translated, it gives CASSFARITGANVLTF.

This rearrangement joins TRBV12-3 or TRBV12-4 to TRBJ2-3; 12 nucleotides agree with TRBD2. There are 15 residues in the CDR3. The junction had 2 bases not matched to a gene; V was cut back by 6 bases and J by 1 base. The CDR3 region is CASRGTSGRTDTQYF. The DNA for the CDR3 is TGTGCCAGCAGGGGGACTAGCGGGCGCACAGATACGCAGTATTTT.